Following are 32 T cell receptor beta chains from one sample sequenced in a study of T cells in Graves' hyperthyroidism and ophthalmopathy (dated by TCRdb to the late 2010s). The library was obtained by multiplex PCR. The sequencer was an Illumina HiSeq 2000. The TCR beta CDR3 regions were amplified from RNA transcripts. A first-round RT-PCR of the TCR CDR3 used the HTBI primer set with the Qiagen OneStep RT-PCR kit. TCRdb applied fastp at Q25 and MiXCR to the public reads, then kept only in-frame beta chains. Each entry merges the rows of one CDR3 protein and shows their most common DNA and genes. The sample records fewer than 750,000 distinct CDR3 sequences, around 15% of which are singletons. The top ten constitute under 15% of the sample. Source material: blood. The source of these receptors is a woman aged 50 to 65 with Graves' ophthalmopathy.

This clonotype has a count of ten or more. V usage is TRBV12-3 or TRBV12-4 and J usage is TRBJ2-3, with D unresolved. CDR3 length: 12 residues. Deletions cut 2 bases from V and 6 bases from J, with 6 bases between. CDR3 sequence reads: CASSLIPDTQYF. The DNA of the CDR3 is TGTGCCAGCAGTTTAATTCCGGATACGCAGTATTTT.

This clonotype was picked up many times. This sequence joins TRBV18 and TRBJ2-1; TRBD1 or TRBD2 may be the D gene (5 bases each). Trimming took 4 bases from V and 8 from J, leaving 12 bases between them. Per germline, CDR1 KGHSH and CDR2 LQKENI. The CDR3 totals 13 residues. This CDR3 is CASSLNQGHEQFF. The CDR3 bases are TGTGCCAGCTCACTAAACCAGGGACATGAGCAGTTCTTC. The full variable domain, its missing parts supplied by reference TRBV18 and TRBJ2-1, is NAGVMQNPRHLVRRRGQEARLRCSPMKGHSHVYWYRQLPEEGLKFMVYLQKENIIDESGMPKERFSAEFPKEGPSILRIQQVVRGDSAAYFCASSLNQGHEQFFGPGTRLTVL.

This clonotype was picked up many times. The chain couples TRBV27 to TRBJ2-7; 8 positions agree with TRBD2. Losses at the gene ends were 7 bases for V and 6 bases for J; bases not matched to a gene: 17. Per germline, CDR1 MNHEY and CDR2 SMNVEV (reference sequence). The CDR3 runs 16 residues. The CDR3 DNA is TGTGCCAGCAACCGGCTGCCGGGACTAGGACTTTTCGAGCAGTACTTC. It specifies CASNRLPGLGLFEQYF.

This clonotype was seen a handful of times. The genes are TRBV24-1 and TRBJ2-1; 11 nucleotides align to TRBD2. The CDR3 totals 18 residues. The germline CDR1 and CDR2 sequences are KGHDR and SFDVKD. The ends lost 9 bases at V and 9 bases at J; junction bases unmatched: 21. Written as DNA, the CDR3 is TGTGCCACCCAGGTCGGGTTCTCTACTAGCGGGAGATCTGGTGAGCAGTTCTTC. Translated, it gives CATQVGFSTSGRSGEQFF.

This clonotype was recorded at least ten times. V gene TRBV29-1 combines with J gene TRBJ2-7; 10 nucleotides align to TRBD1. CDR1 and CDR2 from the germline V gene are SQVTM and ANQGSEA. The CDR3 sequence is 14 residues long. Trimming at V came to 6 bases and at J to 4 bases, leaving 9 bases not matched to a gene. The CDR3 DNA is TGCAGCGTCTCTGTGGGACAGGGGAAATACGAGCAGTACTTC. Encoded protein: CSVSVGQGKYEQYF.

This clonotype was detected only a few times. The chain combines TRBV10-3 with TRBJ2-3; no clear D. V lost 8 bases, J lost 2 bases, and 17 bases lay in between. The CDR3 length is 15 residues. CDR1 and CDR2 (germline): ENHRY, SYGVKD. CDR3 protein: CAIFSGQHLTDTQYF. The CDR3 DNA reads as TGTGCCATCTTTTCCGGGCAACACCTCACAGATACGCAGTATTTT.

The chain couples TRBV6-2 or TRBV6-3 to TRBJ2-2, with 9 bases aligning to TRBD2. V trimming: 2 bases; J trimming: 6 bases; junction bases outside the gene matches: 7. Germline CDR1 MNHEY, CDR2 SVGEGT. CDR3 length: 16 amino acids. CDR3 coding DNA: TGTGCCAGCAGTTACCTTAGCGGGAGATATGCCGGGGAGCTGTTTTTT. Protein: CASSYLSGRYAGELFF.

Concerning this clonotype itself: A clone one base away is much larger, so this may be a read error. The chain has TRBV2 and TRBJ2-1; D not certain. The V gene's germline CDR1 is SNHLY and CDR2 FYNNEI. This CDR3 spans 12 amino acids. Trimming cost V 7 bases and J 10 bases, with 14 bases left between them. CDR3 amino acids: CASTGPSREQFF. CDR3 nucleotides: TGTGCCAGCACGGGTCCAAGTCGGGAGCAGTTCTTC. Supplemented by reference TRBV2 and TRBJ2-1, the full variable domain reads EPEVTQTPSHQVTQMGQEVILRCVPISNHLYFYWYRQILGQKVEFLVSFYNNEISEKSEIFDDQFSVERPDGSNFTLKIRSTKLEDSAMYFCASTGPSREQFFGPGTRLTVL.

Worth noting for this clonotype: A single base separates this from a much larger clone, so it may be a read error. The chain is built from TRBV7-9 and TRBJ2-2; TRBD2 might be the D (5 bases). Looked up from germline, CDR1 is SEHNR and CDR2 is FQNEAQ (reference sequence). The CDR3 extends over 14 amino acids. The CDR3 is CASSFHRLTGELLF. CDR3 coding DNA: TGTGCCAGCAGCTTTCATCGTCTTACCGGGGAGCTGCTTTTT.

This clonotype was recorded many times. This sequence joins TRBV7-2 and TRBJ2-5, with 10 bases aligning to TRBD2. Germline trimming cut 1 base from V and 3 bases from J; bases unmatched to any gene: 17. The length of the CDR3 is 20 residues. From germline, CDR1 is SGHTA and CDR2 FQGNSA. CDR3 sequence reads: CASSLELPSSGRPGEETQYF. In DNA form, the CDR3 reads TGTGCCAGCAGCTTAGAGCTCCCTAGTAGCGGGAGGCCAGGCGAAGAGACCCAGTACTTC.

The rearrangement joins TRBV11-3 to TRBJ1-4; tentatively, D is TRBD1 (5 bases). The germline V and J ends were trimmed by 1 base and 3 bases, with 12 bases remaining between them. The CDR3 consists of 16 residues. Germline CDR1 SGHNT, CDR2 YENEEA. This CDR3 reads CASSLAMGRANEKLFF. The CDR3 nucleotides are TGTGCCAGCAGCTTAGCCATGGGACGGGCTAATGAAAAACTGTTTTTT.

This sequence joins TRBV28 and TRBJ1-1, with D maybe TRBD1 (6 bases). This CDR3 has 15 residues. Trimming stripped 5 bases from V and 0 bases from J, with 13 bases between. The germline CDR1 and CDR2 sequences are MDHEN and SYDVKM. CDR3 sequence reads: CASSHKTGMNTEAFF. The CDR3 region has the DNA TGTGCCAGCAGTCACAAAACAGGGATGAACACTGAAGCTTTCTTT.

This clonotype was found many times. CDR3 amino acids: CASSLVRGTKHYNEQFF. The CDR3, as DNA: TGTGCCAGCAGCTTAGTTCGCGGGACCAAGCATTACAATGAGCAGTTCTTC. The chain employs TRBV7-2 and TRBJ2-1; a possible D gene is TRBD2 (6 bases). This CDR3 contains 17 residues. Per the germline V gene, CDR1 is SGHTA and CDR2 is FQGNSA. V was shortened by 1 base and J by 4 bases, with 17 bases between the two germline ends.

This clonotype was recorded at least ten times. The chain has TRBV11-2 and TRBJ2-7; the D is unclear. Germline values: CDR1 SGHAT, CDR2 FQNNGV. The CDR3 runs 13 residues. Trimming removed 5 bases at V and 7 bases at J, with 15 bases between. The CDR3 region is CASSQLALWEQYF. In nucleotides, the CDR3 is TGTGCCAGCAGCCAGTTGGCTTTATGGGAGCAGTACTTC.

This clonotype was detected ten times or more. V usage is TRBV7-9 and J usage is TRBJ2-1; D not certain. Germline CDR1 SEHNR, CDR2 FQNEAQ (reference sequence). The V end was cut by 4 bases, the J end by 5 bases, with 12 bases between. The CDR3 is 14 residues long. The chain's CDR3 is CASSSRLPDNEQFF. The CDR3 DNA sequence: TGTGCCAGCAGCTCCCGACTGCCTGACAATGAGCAGTTCTTC.

This clonotype was recorded at least ten times. The chain has TRBV5-1 and TRBJ2-1; D uncertain. CDR3 length: 12 residues. Germline CDR1 reads SGHRS; CDR2 reads YFSETQ. Trimming took off 1 base at V and 6 bases at J, with 5 bases between the two ends. The CDR3 nucleotides read TGCGCCAGCAGCTTGAATGGCAATGAGCAGTTCTTC. Amino acid sequence: CASSLNGNEQFF.

This rearrangement joins TRBV9 to TRBJ1-2; perhaps TRBD1 as D (6 bases). The V gene's germline CDR1 is SGDLS and CDR2 YYNGEE. V lost 4 bases, J lost 4 bases, and 14 bases lay in between. CDR3 length equals 14 residues. The CDR3 loop reads CASSSGGAVYGYTF. The CDR3 bases are TGTGCCAGCAGCTCGGGGGGCGCAGTCTATGGCTACACCTTC.

This clonotype was recorded at least ten times. This chain links TRBV7-2 with TRBJ2-2; 10 positions agree with TRBD2. With V trimmed by 1 base and J by 4 bases, 9 bases remained unmatched. CDR1 and CDR2 from the germline V gene are SGHTA and FQGNSA. The CDR3 is 18 residues long. The CDR3 sequence is CASSLVALAGVSTGELFF. Here the CDR3 DNA reads TGTGCCAGCAGCTTAGTTGCCCTAGCGGGAGTGAGCACCGGGGAGCTGTTTTTT.

The chain employs TRBV20-1 and TRBJ2-3, with D hard to call. Germline lookup yields CDR1 DFQATT and CDR2 SNEGSKA (reference sequence). The CDR3 totals 12 residues. V was pared by 7 bases and J by 1 base, with 9 bases between. The CDR3 region has the DNA TGCAGTGGGAGAGAGGGCACAGATACGCAGTATTTT. Encoded protein: CSGREGTDTQYF.

This clonotype came up a few times. The rearrangement links TRBV9 to TRBJ1-5; D ambiguous. This CDR3 has 13 residues. V was clipped by 0 bases and J by 4 bases, with 5 bases between them. Germline V lookup: CDR1 SGDLS, CDR2 YYNGEE. The CDR3 loop reads CASSVGVNQPQHF. CDR3 DNA sequence: TGTGCCAGCAGCGTAGGAGTGAATCAGCCCCAGCATTTT.

In this sample, this clonotype turned up many times. This chain uses TRBV28 with TRBJ2-1, with a possible D match to TRBD1 (5 bases). CDR1 is MDHEN and CDR2 is SYDVKM in the germline V gene. Between the trimmed V and J ends, which lost 7 bases and 10 bases, there was a span of 26 bases. The CDR3 extends over 16 amino acids. The CDR3, as DNA: TGTGCCAGCAATCAGGGAAGGGTTTCGTATACATCGGAGCAGTTCTTC. It yields the protein CASNQGRVSYTSEQFF.

This clonotype was detected only a few times. The J gene is TRBJ2-6, the V gene TRBV7-3; 7 nucleotides line up with TRBD2. CDR1 is SGHTA, CDR2 FQGTGA, per germline. The CDR3 runs 16 residues. V trimming: 4 bases; J trimming: 3 bases; junction bases outside the gene matches: 6. CDR3 nucleotides: TGTGCCAGCAGCTCGGGGGGACGTGGTGGGGCCAACGTCCTGACTTTC. It is translated as CASSSGGRGGANVLTF.

This clonotype occurred a few times. A much larger clone sits a single nucleotide away, making a read error possible. The chain couples TRBV2 to TRBJ1-1; no reliable D call. V lost 10 bases, J lost 1 base, and 25 bases lay in between. There are 17 residues in the CDR3. Germline assignment: CDR1 SNHLY and CDR2 FYNNEI. The CDR3 region is CANPLVGGNKGNTEAFF. As DNA, the CDR3 is TGTGCCAACCCTTTAGTAGGTGGGAACAAGGGGAACACTGAAGCTTTCTTT.

This sequence joins TRBV19 and TRBJ2-3, with TRBD2 matching 10 bases. CDR1 is LNHDA, CDR2 SQIVND, per germline (reference sequence). The CDR3 spans 16 residues. With 3 bases clipped from V and 2 bases from J, the junction kept 5 bases outside the gene matches. CDR3 in amino acids: CASSILAGGFTDTQYF. The CDR3 DNA follows: TGTGCCAGTAGTATCTTAGCGGGAGGTTTCACAGATACGCAGTATTTT.

The table lists this clonotype with many counts. The chain recombines TRBV6-1 with TRBJ1-2; D is unresolved. The length of the CDR3 is 16 residues. CDR1 is MNHNS, CDR2 SASEGT, per germline. V lost 7 bases and J lost 0, with 18 bases in between. The CDR3 nucleotides are TGTGCCAGCATTAAGGCGGTGGGTGAAGCTAACTATGGCTACACCTTC. Its protein product is CASIKAVGEANYGYTF.

At least ten counts were recorded for this clonotype. The chain couples TRBV7-2 to TRBJ1-1; a weak D match, TRBD1 (6 bases). This CDR3 is 14 amino acids long. Deletions cut 5 bases from V and 4 bases from J, with 14 bases between. Germline CDR1 reads SGHTA; CDR2 reads FQGNSA. The CDR3 sequence: CASSPYTGPTEAFF. The CDR3 DNA is TGTGCCAGCAGCCCCTACACAGGGCCCACTGAAGCTTTCTTT.

This clonotype has a count of ten or more. The rearrangement links TRBV11-2 to TRBJ1-1; TRBD1 agrees at 8 bases. The germline V gene has CDR1 SGHAT and CDR2 FQNNGV. V gave up 5 bases and J gave up 4 bases; unmatched junction bases: 6. The CDR3 is 14 residues long. CDR3 nucleotide sequence: TGTGCCAGCAGCGGACAGGGTTTCGGCACTGAAGCTTTCTTT. This encodes CASSGQGFGTEAFF.

This clonotype was detected many times. CDR3 sequence (DNA): TGCGCCAGCAGCACGCGGACTAGCGGGGTAAATTACGAGCAGTACTTC. Amino acids: CASSTRTSGVNYEQYF. The chain uses TRBV5-1 and TRBJ2-7; TRBD2 agrees at 12 bases. The V gene end was trimmed by 4 bases and the J gene end by 4 bases; junction bases not matched to a gene: 9. The CDR3 is made up of 16 amino acids. The V gene's germline CDR1 is SGHRS and CDR2 YFSETQ.

The gene calls are TRBV20-1 and TRBJ1-6, with D perhaps matching TRBD1 (5 bases). The germline gives CDR1 DFQATT, CDR2 SNEGSKA (reference sequence). The CDR3 consists of 15 residues. V was trimmed by 3 bases and J by 7 bases, leaving 16 bases between them. The DNA for the CDR3 is TGCAGTGCTAGTGCGGCAGCGGGACCAAATTCACCCCTCCACTTT. This sequence encodes CSASAAAGPNSPLHF.

V is TRBV7-9 and J is TRBJ2-4; 12 bases are shared with TRBD2. This CDR3 is built from 20 residues. V shed 5 bases, J shed 3 bases, and the junction held 17 bases outside the gene matches. In germline, CDR1 is SEHNR, CDR2 FQNEAQ (reference sequence). CDR3 sequence reads: CASSPDRTSGTWGDKNIQYF. The CDR3 coding sequence is TGTGCCAGCAGCCCCGACCGGACTAGCGGGACCTGGGGGGACAAAAACATTCAGTACTTC.

Many counts were recorded for this clonotype. The chain carries TRBV6-1 and TRBJ1-1, with D maybe TRBD1 (6 bases). The CDR3 has 12 residues. Germline V gene sequence: CDR1 MNHNS, CDR2 SASEGT. V gave up 6 bases and J gave up 4 bases, with 9 bases separating them. The chain's CDR3 is CASRMDSTEAFF. The CDR3 DNA follows: TGTGCCAGCAGAATGGACAGCACTGAAGCTTTCTTT.

The chain has TRBV20-1 and TRBJ1-5; TRBD1 agrees at 7 bases. Unmatched junction bases numbered 12, after V lost 6 bases and J lost 4 bases. In germline, CDR1 is DFQATT, CDR2 SNEGSKA (reference sequence). CDR3 length: 15 amino acids. DNA of the CDR3: TGCAGTGCAAAGCACCGGGACAGCCAAAATCAGCCCCAGCATTTT. This translates into CSAKHRDSQNQPQHF.